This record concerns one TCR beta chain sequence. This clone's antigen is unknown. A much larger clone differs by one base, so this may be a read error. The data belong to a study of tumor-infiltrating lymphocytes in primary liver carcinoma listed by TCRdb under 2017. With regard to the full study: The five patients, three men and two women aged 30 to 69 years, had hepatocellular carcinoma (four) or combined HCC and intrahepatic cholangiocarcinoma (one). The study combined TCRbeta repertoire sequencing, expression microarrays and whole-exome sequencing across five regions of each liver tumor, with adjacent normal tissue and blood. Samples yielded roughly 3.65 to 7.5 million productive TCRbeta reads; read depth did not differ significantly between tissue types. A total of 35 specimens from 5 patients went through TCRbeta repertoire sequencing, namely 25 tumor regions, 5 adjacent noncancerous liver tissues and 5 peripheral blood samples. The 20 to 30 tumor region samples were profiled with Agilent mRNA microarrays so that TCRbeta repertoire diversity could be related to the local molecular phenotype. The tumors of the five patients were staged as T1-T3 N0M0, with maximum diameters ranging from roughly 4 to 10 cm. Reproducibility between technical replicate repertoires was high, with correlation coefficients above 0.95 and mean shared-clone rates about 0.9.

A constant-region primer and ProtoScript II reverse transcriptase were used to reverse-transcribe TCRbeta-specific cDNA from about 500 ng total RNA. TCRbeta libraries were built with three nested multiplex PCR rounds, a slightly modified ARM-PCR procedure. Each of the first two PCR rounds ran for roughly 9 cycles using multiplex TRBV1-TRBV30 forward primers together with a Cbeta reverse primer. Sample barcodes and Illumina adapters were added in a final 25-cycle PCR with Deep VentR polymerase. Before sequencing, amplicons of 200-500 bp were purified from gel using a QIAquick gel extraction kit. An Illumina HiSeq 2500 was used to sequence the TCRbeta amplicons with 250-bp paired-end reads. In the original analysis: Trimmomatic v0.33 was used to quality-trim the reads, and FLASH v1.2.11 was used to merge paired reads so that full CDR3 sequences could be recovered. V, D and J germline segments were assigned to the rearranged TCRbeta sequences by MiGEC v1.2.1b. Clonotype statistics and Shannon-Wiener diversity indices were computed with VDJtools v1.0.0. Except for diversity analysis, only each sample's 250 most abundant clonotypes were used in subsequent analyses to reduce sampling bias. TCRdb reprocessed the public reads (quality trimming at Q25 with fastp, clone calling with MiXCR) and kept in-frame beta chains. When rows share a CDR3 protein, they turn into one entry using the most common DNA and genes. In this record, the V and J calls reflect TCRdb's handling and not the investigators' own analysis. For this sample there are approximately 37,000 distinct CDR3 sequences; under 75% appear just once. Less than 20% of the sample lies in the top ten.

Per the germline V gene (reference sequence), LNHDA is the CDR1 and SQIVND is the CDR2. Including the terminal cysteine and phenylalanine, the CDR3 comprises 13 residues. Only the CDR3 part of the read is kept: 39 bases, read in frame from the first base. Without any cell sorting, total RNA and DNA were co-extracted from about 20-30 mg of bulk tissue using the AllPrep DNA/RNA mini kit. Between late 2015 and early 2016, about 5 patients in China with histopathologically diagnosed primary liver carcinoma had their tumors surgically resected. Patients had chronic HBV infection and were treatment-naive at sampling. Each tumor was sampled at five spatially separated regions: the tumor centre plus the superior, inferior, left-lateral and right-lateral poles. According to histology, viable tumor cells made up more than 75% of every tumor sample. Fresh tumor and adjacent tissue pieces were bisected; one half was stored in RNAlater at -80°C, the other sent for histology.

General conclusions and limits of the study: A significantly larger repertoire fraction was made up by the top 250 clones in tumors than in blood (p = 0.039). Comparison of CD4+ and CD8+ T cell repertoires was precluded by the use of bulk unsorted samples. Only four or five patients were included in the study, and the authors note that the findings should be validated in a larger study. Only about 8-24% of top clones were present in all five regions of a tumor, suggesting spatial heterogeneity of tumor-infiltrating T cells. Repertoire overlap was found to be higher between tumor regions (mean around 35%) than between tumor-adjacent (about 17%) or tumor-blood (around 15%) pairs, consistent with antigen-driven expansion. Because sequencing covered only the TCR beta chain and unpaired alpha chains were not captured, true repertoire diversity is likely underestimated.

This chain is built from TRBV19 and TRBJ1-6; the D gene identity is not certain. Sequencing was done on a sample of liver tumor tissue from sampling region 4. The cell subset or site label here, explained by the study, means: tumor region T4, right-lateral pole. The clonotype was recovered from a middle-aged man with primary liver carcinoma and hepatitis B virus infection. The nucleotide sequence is TGTACCAGTAAACCCCGGAATAATTCACCCCTCCACTTT. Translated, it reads CTSKPRNNSPLHF.